This is a list of T cell receptor beta chains from one sample in a study of identical twins. TCRdb used MiXCR to reprocess the 5' RACE reads, holding one entry per CDR3 protein. The sample lists 400,000 to 500,000 distinct CDR3 sequences, less than 20% seen once, with about 12% in the top ten. Material for sequencing was naive T cells sorted from blood. The receptors were gathered from a man aged 50 to 60 in good health. The CDR3 runs from the conserved cysteine through the conserved F or W. A D gene is named only where the DNA matches it firmly. Rows give clone size only sometimes, using once, few, many, or a class for an expanded clone.

abundance | j_gene | v_gene | d_gene | CDR3aa | CDR3nt
many | TRBJ2-2 | TRBV12-3/TRBV12-4 | TRBD1 | CASSSNRGTGELFF | TGTGCCAGCAGTTCGAACAGGGGCACCGGGGAGCTGTTTTTT
NA | TRBJ2-5 | TRBV27 | NA | CASSRPKGVQETQYF | TGTGCCAGCAGTAGACCGAAGGGGGTCCAAGAGACCCAGTACTTC
NA | TRBJ1-6 | TRBV4-2 | NA | CASSSSPWTASSYNSPLHF | TGTGCCAGCAGCTCAAGTCCGTGGACAGCCAGCTCCTATAATTCACCCCTCCACTTT
many | TRBJ2-1 | TRBV29-1 | NA | CSVEFPSYNEQFF | TGCAGCGTTGAATTTCCCTCCTACAATGAGCAGTTCTTC
many | TRBJ2-7 | TRBV7-9 | TRBD2 | CASSLVLAGVYEQYF | TGTGCCAGCAGCTTAGTACTAGCGGGGGTCTACGAGCAGTACTTC
few | TRBJ1-5 | TRBV4-2 | TRBD1 | CASSQDPRQGGDQPQHF | TGTGCCAGCAGCCAAGATCCCAGACAGGGTGGCGATCAGCCCCAGCATTTT
NA | TRBJ2-2 | TRBV5-4 | TRBD1 | CASSWDSTGELFF | TGTGCCAGCAGCTGGGACAGCACCGGGGAGCTGTTTTTT
few | TRBJ2-3 | TRBV18 | NA | CASSPRPVDTQYF | TGTGCCAGCTCACCACGGCCGGTGGATACGCAGTATTTT
many | TRBJ2-7 | TRBV29-1 | NA | CSVVRVGDEQYF | TGCAGCGTTGTTAGGGTGGGGGACGAGCAGTACTTC
few | TRBJ2-2 | TRBV6-2/TRBV6-3 | NA | CASKRGFGPNTGELFF | TGTGCCAGCAAAAGAGGGTTCGGGCCGAACACCGGGGAGCTGTTTTTT
many | TRBJ1-2 | TRBV20-1 | NA | CSARRTVYGYTF | TGCAGTGCTAGACGGACCGTCTATGGCTACACCTTC
few | TRBJ2-1 | TRBV20-1 | NA | CSASGDSLVNNEQFF | TGCAGTGCTAGTGGAGACTCCCTCGTTAACAATGAGCAGTTCTTC
NA | TRBJ2-7 | TRBV5-1 | TRBD1 | CASSWDREYVQYF | TGCGCCAGCAGCTGGGACAGGGAGTATGTGCAGTACTTC
few | TRBJ2-7 | TRBV20-1 | TRBD2 | CSASAPGTSGTAGMEQYF | TGCAGTGCTAGCGCACCCGGGACTAGCGGGACCGCCGGGATGGAGCAGTACTTC
NA | TRBJ2-7 | TRBV7-9 | NA | CASSLVGLRRYF | TGTGCCAGCAGCTTAGTGGGGCTACGCCGGTACTTC
many | TRBJ2-3 | TRBV28 | NA | CASKQTRTDTQYF | TGTGCCAGCAAACAAACAAGGACAGATACGCAGTATTTT
many | TRBJ2-7 | TRBV6-6 | NA | CASRRGSNEQYF | TGTGCCAGCAGGAGAGGGTCCAACGAGCAGTACTTC